This TCR beta chain is drawn from a study of PD-L1 blockade in urothelial cancer. Background on the study: Between 0 and 3 prior chemotherapy regimens had been given to patients.

Time point of the sample: pretreatment peripheral blood. Pretreatment sampling and on-treatment sampling together yielded between 1 and 8 samples for each patient. Clones were sequenced by immunoSEQ multiplex PCR, and TCRdb holds only the in-frame ones, with some missing. The table lists under 55,000 clones, around four fifths of them singletons. The V end was cut by 5 bases, the J end by 3 bases, with 16 bases between. The CDR3 consists of 16 residues. From germline, CDR1 is SGHVS and CDR2 FNYEAQ. The rearrangement uses TRBV7-6 and TRBJ2-2; possibly TRBD2 for D (6 bases). The sample here was PBMCs, taken around atezolizumab (anti-PD-L1) treatment. This sequence originates from a man aged 70 or older with urothelial cancer. DNA for the CDR3: TGTGCCAGCAGCCCAACAACGGGGGAGTACACCGGGGAGCTGTTTTTT. Protein sequence: CASSPTTGEYTGELFF.